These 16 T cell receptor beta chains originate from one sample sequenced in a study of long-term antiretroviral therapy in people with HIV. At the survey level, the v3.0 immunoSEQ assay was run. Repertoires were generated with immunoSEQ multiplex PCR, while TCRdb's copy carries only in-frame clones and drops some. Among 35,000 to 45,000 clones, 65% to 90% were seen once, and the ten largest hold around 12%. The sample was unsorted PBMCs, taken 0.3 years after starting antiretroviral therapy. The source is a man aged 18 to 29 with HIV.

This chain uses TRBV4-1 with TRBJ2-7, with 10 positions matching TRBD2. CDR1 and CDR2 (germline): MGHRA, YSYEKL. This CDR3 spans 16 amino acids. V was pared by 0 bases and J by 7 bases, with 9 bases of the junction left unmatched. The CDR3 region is CASSQDALAGVNEQYF. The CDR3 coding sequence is TGCGCCAGCAGCCAAGATGCGCTAGCGGGGGTTAATGAGCAGTACTTC.

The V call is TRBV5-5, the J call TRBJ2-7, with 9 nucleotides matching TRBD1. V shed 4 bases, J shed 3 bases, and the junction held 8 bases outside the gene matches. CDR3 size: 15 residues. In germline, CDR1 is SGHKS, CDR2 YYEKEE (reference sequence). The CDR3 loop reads CASSHGTGKFYEQYF. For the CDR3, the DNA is TGTGCCAGCAGCCATGGGACAGGGAAATTCTACGAGCAGTACTTC. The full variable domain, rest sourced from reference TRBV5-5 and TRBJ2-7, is DAGVTQSPTHLIKTRGQQVTLRCSPISGHKSVSWYQQVLGQGPQFIFQYYEKEERGRGNFPDRFSARQFPNYSSELNVNALLLGDSALYLCASSHGTGKFYEQYFGPGTRLTVT.

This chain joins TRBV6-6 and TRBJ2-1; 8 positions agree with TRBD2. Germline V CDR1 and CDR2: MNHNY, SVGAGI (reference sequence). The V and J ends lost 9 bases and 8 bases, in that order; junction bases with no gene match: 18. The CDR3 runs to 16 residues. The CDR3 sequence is CASLEEHGGAVHEQFF. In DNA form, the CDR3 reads TGTGCCAGTTTAGAGGAACACGGGGGGGCTGTCCATGAGCAGTTCTTC.

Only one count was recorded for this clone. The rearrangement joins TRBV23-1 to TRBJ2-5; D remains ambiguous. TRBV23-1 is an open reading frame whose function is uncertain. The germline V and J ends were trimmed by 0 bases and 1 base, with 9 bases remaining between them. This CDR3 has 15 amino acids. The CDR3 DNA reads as TGCGCCAGCAGTCAATCTTCCAGGTGCCAAGAGACCCAGTACTTC. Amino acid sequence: CASSQSSRCQETQYF.

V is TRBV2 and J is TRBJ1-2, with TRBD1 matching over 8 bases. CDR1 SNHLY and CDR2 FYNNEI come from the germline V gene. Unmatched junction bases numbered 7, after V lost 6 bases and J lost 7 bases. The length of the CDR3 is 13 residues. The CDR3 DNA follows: TGTGCCAGCAGAGGGAGGGACAGGCTTGGCTACACCTTC. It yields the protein CASRGRDRLGYTF.

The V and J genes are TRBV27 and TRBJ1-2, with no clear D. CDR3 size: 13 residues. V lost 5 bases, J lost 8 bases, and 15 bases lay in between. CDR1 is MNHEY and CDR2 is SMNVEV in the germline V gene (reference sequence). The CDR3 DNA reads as TGTGCCAGCAGTACTAGGGCTAGACTCGGCTACACCTTC. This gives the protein CASSTRARLGYTF.

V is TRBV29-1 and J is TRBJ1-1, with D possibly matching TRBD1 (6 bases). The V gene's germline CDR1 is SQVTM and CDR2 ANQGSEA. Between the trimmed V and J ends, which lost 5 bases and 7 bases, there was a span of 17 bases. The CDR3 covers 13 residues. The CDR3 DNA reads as TGCAGCGTTCACCCACAGGGTGTGAATGAAGCTTTCTTT. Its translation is CSVHPQGVNEAFF.

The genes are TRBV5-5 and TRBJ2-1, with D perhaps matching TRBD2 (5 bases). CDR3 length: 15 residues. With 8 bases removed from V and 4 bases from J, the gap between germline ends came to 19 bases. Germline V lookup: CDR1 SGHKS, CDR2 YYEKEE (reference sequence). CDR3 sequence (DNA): TGTGCCAGTTACAGAGGGCCGGTCTCTTACAATGAGCAGTTCTTC. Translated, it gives CASYRGPVSYNEQFF. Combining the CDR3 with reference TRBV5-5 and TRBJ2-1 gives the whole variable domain DAGVTQSPTHLIKTRGQQVTLRCSPISGHKSVSWYQQVLGQGPQFIFQYYEKEERGRGNFPDRFSARQFPNYSSELNVNALLLGDSALYLCASYRGPVSYNEQFFGPGTRLTVL.

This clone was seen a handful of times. CDR3 in DNA: TGTGCCAGCAGCTTAGGTGGGGGGACAGCTTATGGCTACACCTTC. Encoded protein: CASSLGGGTAYGYTF. J is TRBJ1-2 and V is TRBV7-9; 7 nucleotides line up with TRBD1. The ends lost 1 base at V and 5 bases at J; junction bases unmatched: 7. Germline V CDR1 and CDR2: SEHNR, FQNEAQ (reference sequence). The CDR3 runs 15 residues.

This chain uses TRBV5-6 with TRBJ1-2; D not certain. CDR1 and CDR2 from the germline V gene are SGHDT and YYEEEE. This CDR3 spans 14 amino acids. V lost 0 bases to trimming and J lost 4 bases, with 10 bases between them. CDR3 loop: CASSLGGSTYGYTF. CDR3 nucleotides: TGTGCCAGCAGCTTGGGAGGAAGCACCTATGGCTACACCTTC.

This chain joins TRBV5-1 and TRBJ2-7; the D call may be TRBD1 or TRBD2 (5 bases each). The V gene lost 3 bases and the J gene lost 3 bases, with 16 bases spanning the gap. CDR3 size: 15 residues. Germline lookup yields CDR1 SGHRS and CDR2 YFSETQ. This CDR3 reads CASSSGTSTNYEQYF. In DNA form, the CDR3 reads TGCGCCAGCAGCTCAGGGACCTCTACGAACTACGAGCAGTACTTC.

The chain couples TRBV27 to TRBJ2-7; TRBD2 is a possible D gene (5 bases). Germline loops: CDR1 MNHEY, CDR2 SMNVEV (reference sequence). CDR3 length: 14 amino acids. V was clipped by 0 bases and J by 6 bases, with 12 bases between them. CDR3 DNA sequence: TGTGCCAGCAGTTTATCGCCCGGACTGGTCGAGCAGTACTTC. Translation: CASSLSPGLVEQYF.

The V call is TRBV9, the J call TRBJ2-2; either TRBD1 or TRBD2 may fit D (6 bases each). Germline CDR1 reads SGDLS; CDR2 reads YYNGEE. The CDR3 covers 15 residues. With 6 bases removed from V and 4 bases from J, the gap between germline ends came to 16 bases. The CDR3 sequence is CASTWGLASTGELFF. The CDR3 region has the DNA TGTGCCAGCACTTGGGGGCTAGCGAGCACCGGGGAGCTGTTTTTT.

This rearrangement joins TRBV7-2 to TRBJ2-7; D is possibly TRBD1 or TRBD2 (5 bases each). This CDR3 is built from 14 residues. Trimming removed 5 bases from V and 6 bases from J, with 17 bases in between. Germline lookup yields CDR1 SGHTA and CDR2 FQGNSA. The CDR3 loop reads CASSRTGTRGEQYF. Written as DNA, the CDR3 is TGTGCCAGCAGCCGTACCGGGACGAGGGGCGAGCAGTACTTC.

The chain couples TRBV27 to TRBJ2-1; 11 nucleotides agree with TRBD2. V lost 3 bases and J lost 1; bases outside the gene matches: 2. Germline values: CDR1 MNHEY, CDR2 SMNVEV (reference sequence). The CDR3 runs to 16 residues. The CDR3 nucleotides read TGTGCCAGCAGTTTTGGGACTAGCGGTTCCTACAATGAGCAGTTCTTC. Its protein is CASSFGTSGSYNEQFF.

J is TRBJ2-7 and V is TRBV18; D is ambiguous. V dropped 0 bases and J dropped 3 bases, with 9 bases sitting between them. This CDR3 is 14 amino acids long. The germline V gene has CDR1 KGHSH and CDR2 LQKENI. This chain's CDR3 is CASSPPAFNYEQYF. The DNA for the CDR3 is TGTGCCAGCTCACCACCCGCTTTCAACTACGAGCAGTACTTC.